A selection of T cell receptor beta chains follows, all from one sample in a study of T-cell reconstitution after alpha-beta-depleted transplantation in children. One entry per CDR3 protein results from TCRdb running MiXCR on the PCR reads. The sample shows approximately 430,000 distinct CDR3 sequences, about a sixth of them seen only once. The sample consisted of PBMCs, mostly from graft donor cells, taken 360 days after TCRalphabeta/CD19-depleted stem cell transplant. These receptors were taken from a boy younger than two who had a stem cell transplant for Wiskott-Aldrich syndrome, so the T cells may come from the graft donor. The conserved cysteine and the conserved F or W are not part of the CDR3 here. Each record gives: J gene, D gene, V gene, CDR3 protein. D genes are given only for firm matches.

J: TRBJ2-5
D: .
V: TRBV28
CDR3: ASKIRETQY

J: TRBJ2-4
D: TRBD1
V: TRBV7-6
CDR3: ASSLKNGQGNIQY

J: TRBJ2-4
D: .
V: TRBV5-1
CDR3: ASTFGGTVKNIQY

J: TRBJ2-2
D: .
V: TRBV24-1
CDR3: ATSGFGLRNTGELF

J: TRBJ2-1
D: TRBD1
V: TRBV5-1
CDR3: ASSFRTGDNEQF

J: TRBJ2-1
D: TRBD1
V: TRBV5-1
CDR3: ASSLLDRASYNEQF

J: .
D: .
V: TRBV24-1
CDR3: ATRSGSSYNEQY

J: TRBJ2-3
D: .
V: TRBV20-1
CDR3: SASRADTQY

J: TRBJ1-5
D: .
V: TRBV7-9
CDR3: ASSSQKTGWPQH

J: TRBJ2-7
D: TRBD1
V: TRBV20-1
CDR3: SAWDRGYEQY

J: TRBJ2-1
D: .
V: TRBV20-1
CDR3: SASGLSAYNEQF

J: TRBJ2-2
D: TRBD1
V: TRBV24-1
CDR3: ATSGPGQGLFTGELF

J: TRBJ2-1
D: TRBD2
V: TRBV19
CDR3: ATSRTSSYNEQF

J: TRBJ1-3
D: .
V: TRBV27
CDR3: ASSSDPRRGSGNTIY

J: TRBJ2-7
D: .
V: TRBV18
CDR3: ASSPRVYEQY

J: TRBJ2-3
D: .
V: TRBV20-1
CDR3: SGDKEGSTDTQY

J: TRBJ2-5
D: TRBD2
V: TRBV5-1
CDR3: ASSITSAGETQY

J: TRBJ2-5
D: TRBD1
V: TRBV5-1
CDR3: ASSTGQGAETQY

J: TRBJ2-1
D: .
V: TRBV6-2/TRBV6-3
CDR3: ASSFQYNEQF

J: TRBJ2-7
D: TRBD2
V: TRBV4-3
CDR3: ASSHAGTSGYSSYEQY

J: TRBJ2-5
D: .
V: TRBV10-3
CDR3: AIRTGETQY

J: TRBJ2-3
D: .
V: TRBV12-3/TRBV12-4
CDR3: ASSFYFHPVSRITDTQY

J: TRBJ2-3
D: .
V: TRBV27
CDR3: ASSFDRTGFTDTQY

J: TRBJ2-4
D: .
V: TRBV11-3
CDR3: ASSLEGSTRNIQY

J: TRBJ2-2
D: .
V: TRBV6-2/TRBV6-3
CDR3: ASSYPQGSNTGELF

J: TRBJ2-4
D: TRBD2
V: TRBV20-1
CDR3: SATLSGTSKNIQY

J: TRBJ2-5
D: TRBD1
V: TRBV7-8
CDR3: ASSPFPLRQGASKETQY